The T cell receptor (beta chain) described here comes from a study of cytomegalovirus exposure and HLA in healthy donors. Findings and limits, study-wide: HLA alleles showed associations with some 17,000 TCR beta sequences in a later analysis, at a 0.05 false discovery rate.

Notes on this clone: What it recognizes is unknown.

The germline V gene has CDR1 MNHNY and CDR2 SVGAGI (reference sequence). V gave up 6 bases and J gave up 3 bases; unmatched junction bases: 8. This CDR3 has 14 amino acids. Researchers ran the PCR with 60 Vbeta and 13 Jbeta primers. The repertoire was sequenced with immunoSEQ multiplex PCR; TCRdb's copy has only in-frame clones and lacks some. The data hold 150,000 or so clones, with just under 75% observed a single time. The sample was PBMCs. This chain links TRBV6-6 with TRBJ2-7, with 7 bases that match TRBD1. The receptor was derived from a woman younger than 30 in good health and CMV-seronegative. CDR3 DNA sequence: TGTGCCAGCAGACACCGGGACAGACTCTACGAGCAGTACTTC. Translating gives CASRHRDRLYEQYF.